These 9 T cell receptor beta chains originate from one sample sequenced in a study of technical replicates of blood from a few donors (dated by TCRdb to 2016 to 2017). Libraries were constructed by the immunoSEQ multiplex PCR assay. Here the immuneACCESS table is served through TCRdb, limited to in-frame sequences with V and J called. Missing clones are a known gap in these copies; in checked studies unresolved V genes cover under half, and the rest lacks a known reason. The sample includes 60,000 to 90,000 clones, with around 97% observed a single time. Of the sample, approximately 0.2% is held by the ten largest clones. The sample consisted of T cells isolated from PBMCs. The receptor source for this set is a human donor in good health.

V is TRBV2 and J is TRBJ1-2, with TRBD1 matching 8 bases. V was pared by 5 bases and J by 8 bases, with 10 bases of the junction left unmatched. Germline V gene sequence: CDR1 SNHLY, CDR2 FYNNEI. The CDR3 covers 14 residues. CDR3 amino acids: CASSPEQGARGYTF. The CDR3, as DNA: TGTGCCAGCAGTCCTGAGCAGGGGGCCCGGGGCTACACCTTC.

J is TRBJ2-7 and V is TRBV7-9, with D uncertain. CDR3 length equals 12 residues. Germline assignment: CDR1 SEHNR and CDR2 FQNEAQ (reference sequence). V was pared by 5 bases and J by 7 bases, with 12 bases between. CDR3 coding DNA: TGTGCCAGCAGCCTACTTCAGGCGGAGCAGTACTTC. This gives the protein CASSLLQAEQYF. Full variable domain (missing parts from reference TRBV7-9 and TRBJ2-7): DTGVSQNPRHKITKRGQNVTFRCDPISEHNRLYWYRQTLGQGPEFLTYFQNEAQLEKSRLLSDRFSAERPKGSFSTLEIQRTEQGDSAMYLCASSLLQAEQYFGPGTRLTVT.

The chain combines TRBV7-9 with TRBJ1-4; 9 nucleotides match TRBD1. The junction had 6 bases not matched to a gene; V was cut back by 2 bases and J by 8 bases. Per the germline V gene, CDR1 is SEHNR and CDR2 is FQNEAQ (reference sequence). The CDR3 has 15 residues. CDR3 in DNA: TGTGCCAGCAGCTTAACGGGACAGGGAGGCGAAAAACTGTTTTTT. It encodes CASSLTGQGGEKLFF.

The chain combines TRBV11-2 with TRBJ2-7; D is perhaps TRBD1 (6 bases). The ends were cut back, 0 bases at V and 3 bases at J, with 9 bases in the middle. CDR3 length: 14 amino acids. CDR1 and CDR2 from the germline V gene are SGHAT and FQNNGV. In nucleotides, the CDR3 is TGTGCCAGCAGCTTAGACAGGGGATACTACGAGCAGTACTTC. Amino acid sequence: CASSLDRGYYEQYF.

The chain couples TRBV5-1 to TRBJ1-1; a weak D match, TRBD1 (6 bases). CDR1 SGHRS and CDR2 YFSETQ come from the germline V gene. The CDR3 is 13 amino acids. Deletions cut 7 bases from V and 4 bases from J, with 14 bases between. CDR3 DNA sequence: TGCGCCAGCGGAGGAGGGGGGGGCACTGAAGCTTTCTTT. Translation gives CASGGGGGTEAFF.

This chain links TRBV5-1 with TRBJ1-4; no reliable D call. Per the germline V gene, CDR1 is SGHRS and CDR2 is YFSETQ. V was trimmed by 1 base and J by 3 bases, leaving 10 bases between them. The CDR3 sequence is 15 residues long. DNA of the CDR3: TGCGCCAGCAGCTTGTGGGCGCAATCTAATGAAAAACTGTTTTTT. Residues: CASSLWAQSNEKLFF.

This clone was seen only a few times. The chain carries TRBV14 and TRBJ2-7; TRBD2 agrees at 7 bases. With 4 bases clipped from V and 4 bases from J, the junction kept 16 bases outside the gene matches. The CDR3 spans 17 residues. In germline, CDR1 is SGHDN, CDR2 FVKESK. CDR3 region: CASSRGQSGKEIYEQYF. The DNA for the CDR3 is TGTGCCAGCAGCCGAGGGCAGAGCGGGAAAGAAATATACGAGCAGTACTTC.

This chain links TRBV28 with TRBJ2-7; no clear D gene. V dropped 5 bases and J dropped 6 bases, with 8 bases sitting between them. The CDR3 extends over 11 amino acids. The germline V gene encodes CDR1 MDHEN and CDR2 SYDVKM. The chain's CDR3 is CASSARGEQYF. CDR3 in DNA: TGTGCCAGCAGTGCCAGAGGCGAGCAGTACTTC.

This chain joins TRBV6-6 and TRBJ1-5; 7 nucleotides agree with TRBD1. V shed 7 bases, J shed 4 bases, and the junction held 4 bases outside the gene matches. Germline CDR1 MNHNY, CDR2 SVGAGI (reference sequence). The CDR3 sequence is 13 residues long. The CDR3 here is CASTPGGNQPQHF. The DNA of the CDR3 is TGTGCCAGCACCCCAGGGGGAAATCAGCCCCAGCATTTT.